This record concerns one T cell receptor beta chain sequence. Trimming removed 8 bases at V and 10 bases at J, with 15 bases between. CDR3 length: 13 amino acids. Germline loops: CDR1 ENHRY, CDR2 SYGVKD. This entry is derived from a study of blood T cell repertoires in COVID-19. On the study more broadly: Samples taken during acute and convalescent COVID-19 were collected in the United States, Italy and Spain. T cells, B-cell-depleted T cells, or PBMCs provided the cDNA or gDNA that served as material.

In the original workflow: Amplified reference gene primers provided the basis for estimating nucleated cell counts. Sequenced by immunoSEQ multiplex PCR; TCRdb stores in-frame clones only, minus some. The D gene and trimming were derived from the DNA, and the V and J assignments and clone size from that table. The sample has 150,000 to 200,000 clones, about 90% seen once. The TCR sequence derives from a woman in her seventies with acute or convalescent COVID-19. The chain carries TRBV10-3 and TRBJ1-6; D is unclear. Sequenced: peripheral blood. CDR3 nucleotides: TGTGCCATCGGAGAGGGCTGGGGATCACCCCTCCACTTT. This codes for CAIGEGWGSPLHF.